Below, 23 T cell receptor beta chains from the same sample are listed, as sequenced in a study of OX40 agonist ivuxolimab in advanced cancers. Assay: immunoSEQ multiplex PCR; the TCRdb copy retains only in-frame clones and omits some. The sample shows about 46,000 clones, over 70% of them seen only once. Specimen: CD4+ or CD8+ T cells sorted from blood, collected in a trial of the OX40 agonist ivuxolimab. Every receptor here comes from an adult with an advanced solid tumor such as melanoma, head and neck, liver or kidney cancer.

This sequence joins TRBV6-1 and TRBJ1-1; D is ambiguous. The CDR3 extends over 15 amino acids. Germline CDR1 and CDR2: MNHNS and SASEGT. V was clipped by 0 bases and J by 10 bases, with 18 bases between them. CDR3 residues: CASSEAGRGGLGAFF. DNA for the CDR3: TGTGCCAGCAGTGAAGCAGGCCGGGGAGGCCTGGGAGCTTTCTTT.

DNA for the CDR3: TGTGCCAGCCGAGGACAGGGGGTTGGAGGCTACACCTTC. Amino acid sequence: CASRGQGVGGYTF. The V call is TRBV28, the J call TRBJ1-2, with 10 bases aligning to TRBD1. Germline-derived CDR1 and CDR2 are MDHEN and SYDVKM. The CDR3 length is 13 residues. The J segment lost 8 bases and the V segment lost 8 bases, leaving 8 bases of the junction unmatched.

This clone was seen only a few times. CDR3 region: CASSTIGAGTNEKLFF. The CDR3 DNA reads TGTGCCAGCAGCACCATCGGGGCTGGAACTAATGAAAAACTGTTTTTT. The chain links TRBV7-9 to TRBJ1-4; D is possibly TRBD1 (5 bases). The CDR3 is 16 amino acids. Germline CDR1 is SEHNR and CDR2 is FQNEAQ (reference sequence). Trimming removed 5 bases at V and 1 base at J, with 14 bases between. The variable domain in full, completed from reference TRBV7-9 and TRBJ1-4, reads DTGVSQNPRHKITKRGQNVTFRCDPISEHNRLYWYRQTLGQGPEFLTYFQNEAQLEKSRLLSDRFSAERPKGSFSTLEIQRTEQGDSAMYLCASSTIGAGTNEKLFFGSGTQLSVL.

The chain has TRBV28 and TRBJ1-1; no definite D call. Germline loops: CDR1 MDHEN, CDR2 SYDVKM. This CDR3 is 16 amino acids long. V was pared by 3 bases and J by 5 bases, with 19 bases between. The CDR3 DNA sequence: TGTGCCAGCAGTTTTATCGGGAGAGGGCTGAGGACTGAAGCTTTCTTT. It translates to CASSFIGRGLRTEAFF. Together with reference TRBV28 and TRBJ1-1, the CDR3 gives the full variable domain: DVKVTQSSRYLVKRTGEKVFLECVQDMDHENMFWYRQDPGLGLRLIYFSYDVKMKEKGDIPEGYSVSREKKERFSLILESASTNQTSMYLCASSFIGRGLRTEAFFGQGTRLTVV.

Here the CDR3 reads CASSLGTVGDTQYF. CDR3 in DNA: TGCGCCAGCAGCTTGGGGACAGTGGGAGATACGCAGTATTTT. The J gene is TRBJ2-3, the V gene TRBV5-1, with D perhaps TRBD1 (6 bases). The CDR3 is 14 amino acids. Germline loops: CDR1 SGHRS, CDR2 YFSETQ. The V and J ends lost 0 bases and 5 bases respectively, with 10 bases between them.

This clone was recorded a few times. The chain joins TRBV19 to TRBJ1-1; TRBD1 might be the D (5 bases). The V gene's germline CDR1 is LNHDA and CDR2 SQIVND (reference sequence). This CDR3 is 13 amino acids long. V lost 4 bases and J 3 bases, leaving 9 bases between the germline ends. In DNA, the CDR3 is TGTGCCAGTAGTACGGGGGTAGACACTGAAGCTTTCTTT. Protein sequence: CASSTGVDTEAFF.

V and J are TRBV15 and TRBJ2-3; 7 bases are shared with TRBD2. The CDR3 covers 12 residues. J was trimmed by 6 bases and V by 4 bases; bases with no gene match: 1. The germline CDR1 and CDR2 sequences are LNHNV and YYDKDF (reference sequence). The CDR3 spells CATSNGRDTQYF. The CDR3 coding sequence is TGTGCCACCAGCAACGGGAGGGATACGCAGTATTTT.

J is TRBJ2-3 and V is TRBV5-1, with TRBD2 as a possible D gene (6 bases). V lost 1 base to trimming and J lost 6 bases, with 9 bases between them. This CDR3 region has 13 residues. CDR1 and CDR2 from the germline V gene are SGHRS and YFSETQ. The chain's CDR3 is CASSLWGRDTQYF. The CDR3 bases are TGCGCCAGCAGCTTGTGGGGGAGGGATACGCAGTATTTT.

V and J are TRBV4-3 and TRBJ2-1; D assignment may be TRBD1 or TRBD2 (5 bases each). This CDR3 has 16 amino acids. Germline CDR1 LGHNA, CDR2 YSLEER. V lost 1 base and J lost 0, with 10 bases in between. CDR3 in DNA: TGCGCCAGCAGCCAAGTGGCAGGGAGCTCCTACAATGAGCAGTTCTTC. Translation gives CASSQVAGSSYNEQFF.

The chain employs TRBV18 and TRBJ1-1, with D possibly TRBD1 on 5 matching bases. Germline CDR1 is KGHSH and CDR2 is LQKENI. The CDR3 contains 14 residues. The germline V and J ends were trimmed by 3 bases and 5 bases, with 13 bases remaining between them. The CDR3 sequence: CASSPNGGETEAFF. The CDR3 DNA reads TGTGCCAGCTCACCTAACGGGGGGGAGACTGAAGCTTTCTTT.

CDR3 nucleotides: TGTGCCAGCAGATCCGGCGGGGCAGGGGCGGCCGAGCAGTACTTC. Its protein is CASRSGGAGAAEQYF. The V gene is TRBV28, the J gene TRBJ2-7; D possibly uses TRBD1 or TRBD2 (6 bases each). This CDR3 is 15 amino acids long. The germline V and J ends were trimmed by 6 bases and 6 bases, with 21 bases remaining between them. CDR1 and CDR2 from the germline V gene are MDHEN and SYDVKM.

The CDR3 nucleotides are TGTGCCAGCAGTTCCAAATTCAAAAACAGGGGCAGCGACTATGGCTACACCTTC. Protein: CASSSKFKNRGSDYGYTF. The chain has TRBV27 and TRBJ1-2; 7 nucleotides match TRBD1. Trimming cost V 4 bases and J 3 bases; bases outside gene matches: 17. Per germline, CDR1 MNHEY and CDR2 SMNVEV (reference sequence). CDR3 length equals 18 residues.

The rearrangement joins TRBV6-6 to TRBJ1-2; D is undetermined. V gave up 5 bases and J gave up 4 bases, with 14 bases separating them. Germline CDR1 is MNHNY and CDR2 is SVGAGI (reference sequence). The CDR3 loop spans 14 amino acids. This chain's CDR3 is CASSPPGSSYGYTF. CDR3 nucleotides: TGTGCCAGCAGTCCCCCGGGCAGTTCCTATGGCTACACCTTC.

The chain employs TRBV7-9 and TRBJ1-4; possible D gene TRBD1, 5 bases. V lost 7 bases and J lost 8, with 20 bases in between. This CDR3 contains 15 residues. Germline assignment: CDR1 SEHNR and CDR2 FQNEAQ (reference sequence). CDR3 nucleotide sequence: TGTGCCAGCAAACCGCCCTTCAGGGAGGGGGAAAAACTGTTTTTT. Encoded protein: CASKPPFREGEKLFF.

The rearrangement joins TRBV5-8 to TRBJ1-2, with D possibly TRBD1 on 6 matching bases. CDR1 and CDR2 (germline): SGHTS, YDEGEE. The CDR3 spans 14 residues. The V and J ends lost 4 bases and 6 bases respectively, with 16 bases between them. CDR3 amino acids: CASSPPQGRDGYTF. CDR3 sequence (DNA): TGTGCCAGCAGCCCACCGCAGGGGAGGGATGGCTACACCTTC.

This rearrangement joins TRBV2 to TRBJ1-2; 12 positions match TRBD1. V gave up 7 bases and J gave up 4 bases; unmatched junction bases: 10. Germline CDR1 reads SNHLY; CDR2 reads FYNNEI. The CDR3 has 16 amino acids. In DNA, the CDR3 is TGTGCCAGCACTGCGGGGACAGGGGGCTGGGGCTATGGCTACACCTTC. Translating it yields CASTAGTGGWGYGYTF.

V and J are TRBV28 and TRBJ2-5, with no clear D. In germline, CDR1 is MDHEN, CDR2 SYDVKM. V lost 0 bases and J 9 bases, leaving 11 bases between the germline ends. The CDR3 runs 13 residues. The CDR3 coding sequence is TGTGCCAGCAGTTTATGGGCTGTTAAGGCCCAGTACTTC. Translating gives CASSLWAVKAQYF.

This clone was picked up a small number of times. Its ends do not fully match the called genes, so a read error is possible. The rearrangement uses TRBV5-1 and TRBJ2-6; possibly TRBD2 for D (6 bases). Germline V CDR1 and CDR2: SGHRS, YFSETQ. The CDR3 loop spans 13 amino acids. The CDR3 DNA sequence: TGCGCCAGCAGCTGGGACGGGGGCAACGTCCTGACTTTC. It translates to CASSWDGGNVLTF.

The chain joins TRBV7-9 to TRBJ2-2; D ambiguous. CDR3 length: 9 residues. Trimming left V 7 bases short and J 13 bases short, with 7 bases between. Germline lookup yields CDR1 SEHNR and CDR2 FQNEAQ (reference sequence). CDR3 sequence (DNA): TGTGCCAGCAACCGAGGGCTGTTTTTT. It yields the protein CASNRGLFF.

The gene calls are TRBV25-1 and TRBJ1-2, with TRBD1 identical over 8 bases. Per the germline V gene, CDR1 is MGHDK and CDR2 is SYGVNS. The CDR3 covers 13 residues. V lost 7 bases and J lost 9; bases outside the gene matches: 10. The CDR3 reads CASTGTGLSSYTF. The DNA for the CDR3 is TGTGCCAGCACTGGGACAGGCCTCTCGAGCTACACCTTC.

This rearrangement joins TRBV23-1 to TRBJ2-5, with D tentatively TRBD2 (5 bases). TRBV23-1 is assigned to the ORF class and has an uncertain function. The CDR3 covers 15 residues. V lost 0 bases, J lost 4 bases, and 12 bases lay in between. The CDR3 region has the DNA TGCGCCAGCAGTCAATCTGGACTCCCCTCAGAGACCCAGTACTTC. Amino acids: CASSQSGLPSETQYF.

V and J are TRBV18 and TRBJ1-3, with no clear D. CDR1 KGHSH and CDR2 LQKENI come from the germline V gene. The CDR3 spans 16 residues. With 2 bases removed from V and 0 bases from J, the gap between germline ends came to 11 bases. CDR3 loop: CASSPGRPVSGNTIYF. The CDR3 bases are TGTGCCAGCTCACCAGGAAGGCCCGTCTCTGGAAACACCATATATTTT.

The chain couples TRBV14 to TRBJ2-5; the match to TRBD1 covers 9 bases. With 4 bases clipped from V and 5 bases from J, the junction kept 11 bases outside the gene matches. Per the germline V gene, CDR1 is SGHDN and CDR2 is FVKESK. The CDR3 loop spans 16 amino acids. CDR3 amino acids: CASSPRHGTGQETQYF. CDR3 DNA: TGTGCCAGCAGCCCCCGACACGGGACAGGGCAGGAGACCCAGTACTTC.